This passage covers 14 T cell receptor beta chains from one sample sequenced in a study of identical twins. Each CDR3 protein gets one entry after TCRdb re-called the 5' RACE reads with MiXCR. Of under 800,000 distinct CDR3 sequences listed, around 20% are singletons. These sequences were also reported in another study, on T cells expressing NK-cell markers.

The sequencing input was PBMCs. These receptors all come from a woman aged 18-30 years in good health.

The chain recombines TRBV27 with TRBJ2-1, with 7 positions matching TRBD1. V lost 4 bases to trimming and J lost 4 bases; unmatched junction nucleotides: 4. Germline-derived CDR1 and CDR2 are MNHEY and SMNVEV (reference sequence). The length of the CDR3 is 14 residues. The CDR3 here is CASSSTGLYNEQFF. The CDR3 DNA follows: TGTGCCAGCAGTTCGACAGGGTTGTACAATGAGCAGTTCTTC.

This clonotype has only a few counts. The chain is built from TRBV9 and TRBJ2-7; 9 bases fit TRBD1. Trimming cost V 2 bases and J 3 bases; bases outside gene matches: 6. The germline V gene has CDR1 SGDLS and CDR2 YYNGEE. The CDR3 covers 15 residues. In nucleotides, the CDR3 is TGTGCCAGCAGCGTTTCGGGACAGGGTGTCTACGAGCAGTACTTC. This gives the protein CASSVSGQGVYEQYF.

This clonotype was observed a handful of times. V gene TRBV15 combines with J gene TRBJ2-7, with 7 bases that match TRBD2. Germline CDR1 reads LNHNV; CDR2 reads YYDKDF (reference sequence). Trimming at V came to 6 bases and at J to 0 bases, leaving 5 bases not matched to a gene. CDR3 length: 14 amino acids. The CDR3 reads CATSITGGSYEQYF. The CDR3 DNA is TGTGCCACCAGTATCACGGGGGGCTCCTACGAGCAGTACTTC.

This clonotype was recorded at least ten times. The chain joins TRBV27 to TRBJ2-1, with 10 bases fitting TRBD2. The CDR3 is made up of 23 amino acids. Germline V lookup: CDR1 MNHEY, CDR2 SMNVEV (reference sequence). J gave up 1 base and V 1 base, and 22 bases lay outside the gene matches. The CDR3 protein is CASSLWAGGPLRTSGSSYNEQFF. The CDR3 region has the DNA TGTGCCAGCAGTTTATGGGCAGGGGGTCCCCTCCGGACTAGCGGCTCTTCCTACAATGAGCAGTTCTTC.

In regard to this clonotype: The final CDR3 position lacks the conserved phenylalanine or tryptophan, pointing to a likely read error. The DNA is omitted, as the CDR3 cannot be located on it reliably, and the CDR3 follows TCRdb's listing. J is TRBJ2-1 and V is TRBV5-1; the table's TRBD1 call for D was not verified on the DNA. CDR1 and CDR2 (germline): SGHRS, YFSETQ. The CDR3 region is 13 residues in length, termini included. Here the CDR3 reads CASSKYTGTGSPL.

CDR3 in amino acids: CASSLVVQTHNSPLHF. CDR3 nucleotide sequence: TGTGCCAGCAGCCTAGTTGTTCAGACTCATAATTCACCCCTCCACTTT. The chain employs TRBV7-2 and TRBJ1-6, with D unresolved. Germline lookup yields CDR1 SGHTA and CDR2 FQGNSA. The V end lost 5 bases, the J end lost 5 bases, and 16 bases lay between the germline ends. There are 16 residues in the CDR3. Filled out from reference TRBV7-2 and TRBJ1-6, the complete variable domain reads GAGVSQSPSNKVTEKGKDVELRCDPISGHTALYWYRQSLGQGLEFLIYFQGNSAPDKSGLPSDRFSAERTGGSVSTLTIQRTQQEDSAVYLCASSLVVQTHNSPLHFGNGTRLTVT.

The chain has TRBV11-2 and TRBJ2-1; D is perhaps TRBD1 (5 bases). V lost 5 bases to trimming and J lost 8 bases, with 13 bases between them. The germline CDR1 and CDR2 sequences are SGHAT and FQNNGV. The CDR3 contains 13 residues. The CDR3 DNA is TGTGCCAGCAGCCGAATCCTAGGGGATGAGCAGTTCTTC. Translating it yields CASSRILGDEQFF.

This clonotype was detected a few times. V usage is TRBV12-3 or TRBV12-4 and J usage is TRBJ2-5; 9 nucleotides align to TRBD1. Trimming took 0 bases from V and 5 from J; bases not matched to a gene: 4. CDR3 length equals 15 residues. For the CDR3, the DNA is TGTGCCAGCAGTTTAGCGGACAGGGGTTGGGAGACCCAGTACTTC. Encoded protein: CASSLADRGWETQYF.

This clonotype was seen a few times. The rearrangement uses TRBV5-1 and TRBJ2-3; 11 nucleotides line up with TRBD2. Germline V gives CDR1 SGHRS, CDR2 YFSETQ. The trim removed 0 bases at V and 1 base at J, leaving 4 bases unmatched. The CDR3 runs 17 residues. CDR3 residues: CASSLGPLAGGTDTQYF. CDR3 coding DNA: TGCGCCAGCAGCTTGGGACCACTAGCGGGGGGCACAGATACGCAGTATTTT. The complete variable domain, with remaining parts taken from reference TRBV5-1 and TRBJ2-3, reads KAGVTQTPRYLIKTRGQQVTLSCSPISGHRSVSWYQQTPGQGLQFLFEYFSETQRNKGNFPGRFSGRQFSNSRSEMNVSTLELGDSALYLCASSLGPLAGGTDTQYFGPGTRLTVL.

This clonotype has just a few counts. The chain uses TRBV9 and TRBJ1-4; D not certain. This CDR3 region has 14 residues. Trimming cost V 0 bases and J 0 bases, with 3 bases left between them. Germline loops: CDR1 SGDLS, CDR2 YYNGEE. In nucleotides, the CDR3 is TGTGCCAGCAGCGTAGGAACAACTAATGAAAAACTGTTTTTT. Protein: CASSVGTTNEKLFF.

Here the CDR3 reads CASSYSKLAGTAYEQYF. The CDR3 DNA is TGTGCCAGCAGTTACTCGAAATTAGCGGGGACGGCCTACGAGCAGTACTTC. The chain recombines TRBV6-2 or TRBV6-3 with TRBJ2-7; 8 nucleotides line up with TRBD2. The CDR3 totals 17 residues. Unmatched junction bases numbered 9, after V lost 0 bases and J lost 2 bases. Germline V gene data show CDR1 as MNHEY and CDR2 as SVGEGT.

J is TRBJ2-1 and V is TRBV7-9, with TRBD2 as a possible D gene (5 bases). V lost 0 bases and J 9 bases, leaving 15 bases between the germline ends. The CDR3 extends over 15 amino acids. Germline-derived CDR1 and CDR2 are SEHNR and FQNEAQ (reference sequence). The CDR3 DNA sequence: TGTGCCAGCAGCTTAGCGTGGCGGGCCGAGCCTGAGCAGTTCTTC. It translates to CASSLAWRAEPEQFF.

This clonotype was picked up a small number of times. V gene TRBV15 combines with J gene TRBJ1-1; maybe TRBD1 (5 bases). Trimming removed 1 base from V and 6 bases from J, with 18 bases in between. The CDR3 loop spans 16 amino acids. Per germline, CDR1 LNHNV and CDR2 YYDKDF (reference sequence). The CDR3: CATSRGAGTIYPEAFF. CDR3 coding DNA: TGTGCCACCAGCAGAGGCGCAGGGACCATTTATCCTGAAGCTTTCTTT.

The V gene is TRBV7-8, the J gene TRBJ2-3; D remains ambiguous. V was shortened by 5 bases and J by 4 bases, with 13 bases between the two germline ends. Germline V gives CDR1 SGHVS, CDR2 FQNEAQ. This CDR3 is built from 14 residues. Here the CDR3 reads CASSPNLPSDTQYF. DNA of the CDR3: TGTGCCAGCAGCCCGAACTTACCCTCAGATACGCAGTATTTT. The whole variable domain, remainder taken from reference TRBV7-8 and TRBJ2-3, is GAGVSQSPRYKVAKRGQDVALRCDPISGHVSLFWYQQALGQGPEFLTYFQNEAQLDKSGLPSDRFFAERPEGSVSTLKIQRTQQEDSAVYLCASSPNLPSDTQYFGPGTRLTVL.